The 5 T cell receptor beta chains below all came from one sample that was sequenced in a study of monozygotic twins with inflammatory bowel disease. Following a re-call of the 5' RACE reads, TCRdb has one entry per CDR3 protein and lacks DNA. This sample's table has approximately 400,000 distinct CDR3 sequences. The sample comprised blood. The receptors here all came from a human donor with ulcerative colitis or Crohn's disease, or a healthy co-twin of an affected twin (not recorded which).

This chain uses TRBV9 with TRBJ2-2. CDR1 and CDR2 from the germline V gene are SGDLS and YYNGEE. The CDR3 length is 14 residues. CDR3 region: CASSVRINTGELFF.

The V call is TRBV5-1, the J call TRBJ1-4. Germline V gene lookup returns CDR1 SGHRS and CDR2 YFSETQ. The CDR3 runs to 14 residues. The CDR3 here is CASSPVVANEKLFF.

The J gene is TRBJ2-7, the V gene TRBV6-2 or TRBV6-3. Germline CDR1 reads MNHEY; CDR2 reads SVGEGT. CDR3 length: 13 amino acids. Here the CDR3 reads CASKDRGSYEQYF.

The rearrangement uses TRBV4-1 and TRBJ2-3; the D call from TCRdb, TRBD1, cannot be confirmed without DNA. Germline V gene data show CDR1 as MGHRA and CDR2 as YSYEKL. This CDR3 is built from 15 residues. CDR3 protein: CASSQEGHPTDTQYF.

This CDR3 reads CASSQDSSSYEQYF. The chain joins TRBV4-1 to TRBJ2-7. The CDR3 contains 14 residues. The germline V gene has CDR1 MGHRA and CDR2 YSYEKL.